This TCR beta chain was identified in a study of identical twins. Template switching added a universal primer binding site, and final cDNA carried unique molecular identifiers. Each CDR3 protein gets one entry after TCRdb re-called the 5' RACE reads with MiXCR. The sample has 450,000 to 650,000 distinct CDR3 sequences, over 12% seen once. This clonotype has more than one count but fewer than ten. V shed 1 base, J shed 3 bases, and the junction held 3 bases outside the gene matches. From germline, CDR1 is SGHRS and CDR2 YFSETQ. The length of the CDR3 is 14 residues. The same data also contributed to another study, on yellow fever vaccine responses in identical twins.

The TCR was taken from a woman between 18 and 29 years old in good health. The chain couples TRBV5-1 to TRBJ2-5; TRBD2 matches 7 bases. Sequencing was done on a sample of CD4+ T cells sorted from blood. CDR3 region: CASSLWGGEETQYF. The DNA for the CDR3 is TGCGCCAGCAGCTTGTGGGGAGGGGAAGAGACCCAGTACTTC.